The clone carrying this TCR beta chain appeared a single time. As yet, its antigen is unknown. The donors were in the roughly 130-subject validation cohort; that cohort was separate from the roughly 620-subject first cohort. This sample was taken from a study of cytomegalovirus exposure and HLA in healthy donors. Some clones are missing from TCRdb's copy, which holds only in-frame ones; the method was immunoSEQ multiplex PCR. Of roughly 100,000 clones listed, 70% to 90% were seen once; the top ten hold 3% to 4%. This CDR3 comprises 13 residues. Germline V lookup: CDR1 SGHNT, CDR2 YENEEA. V dropped 5 bases and J dropped 4 bases, with 12 bases sitting between them. Findings and caveats of the study: First-cohort TCR clusters tended to co-occur in the 130 or so validation repertoires, a later analysis found. High sensitivity and specificity were reportedly achieved when the classifier diagnosed cytomegalovirus status.

The source of this sequence is a woman between 18 and 29 years old in good health and CMV-seropositive. The chain couples TRBV11-3 to TRBJ2-7; D may be TRBD2 (5 bases). Sequencing used PBMCs. DNA of the CDR3: TGTGCCAGCAGCCGAGGCTGGGAGTACGAGCAGTACTTC. This gives the protein CASSRGWEYEQYF. Full variable domain (missing parts from reference TRBV11-3 and TRBJ2-7): EAGVVQSPRYKIIEKKQPVAFWCNPISGHNTLYWYLQNLGQGPELLIRYENEEAVDDSQLPKDRFSAERLKGVDSTLKIQPAELGDSAVYLCASSRGWEYEQYFGPGTRLTVT.